What follows are 28 T cell receptor beta chains derived from one specimen sequenced in a study of regulatory T cells in long-lasting Graves disease. The sample's time point: persistent/refractory GD, antithyroid drugs over 5 years with positive TRAb. From PBMCs, RNA was extracted and then used to make the TCR library. Arm-PCR with iRepertoire HTBI primers amplified the CDR3 regions for these TCR beta libraries. MiXCR was run by TCRdb on the multiplex PCR reads, yielding one entry per CDR3 protein. The sample yields 300,000 to 500,000 distinct CDR3 sequences, around 20% seen once. Material: peripheral blood mononuclear cells (PBMCs), obtained when the disease was refractory, from a patient treated with antithyroid drugs. These receptors all stem from a female donor with Graves disease.

J is TRBJ1-2 and V is TRBV2, with D maybe TRBD1 (6 bases). Germline assignment: CDR1 SNHLY and CDR2 FYNNEI. CDR3 length: 13 residues. The V end lost 5 bases, the J end lost 10 bases, and 17 bases lay between the germline ends. The CDR3 DNA is TGTGCCAGCAGTTGGGGGAGACAGGAAATCTACACCTTC. It translates to CASSWGRQEIYTF.

J is TRBJ1-1 and V is TRBV29-1; D is uncertain. CDR1 SQVTM and CDR2 ANQGSEA come from the germline V gene. V lost 3 bases and J lost 2, with 10 bases in between. This CDR3 spans 13 amino acids. The CDR3 region is CSVESPRNTEAFF. DNA of the CDR3: TGCAGCGTTGAGTCCCCGCGAAACACTGAAGCTTTCTTT.

This chain joins TRBV28 and TRBJ2-7; 11 nucleotides match TRBD2. This CDR3 contains 20 residues. Germline-derived CDR1 and CDR2 are MDHEN and SYDVKM. The V segment lost 8 bases and the J segment 1 base; nucleotides outside the gene matches: 22. The CDR3: CASPPPGRSSGRVRSYEQYF. The CDR3 nucleotides are TGTGCCAGCCCCCCTCCTGGGAGGAGTAGCGGGAGGGTCCGATCCTACGAGCAGTACTTC.

Ten or more counts support this clonotype. V and J are TRBV2 and TRBJ2-7; 8 bases agree with TRBD1. The CDR3 sequence is 15 residues long. The J segment lost 4 bases and the V segment lost 6 bases, leaving 11 bases of the junction unmatched. CDR1 is SNHLY, CDR2 FYNNEI, per germline. The CDR3 spells CASRRGAGGAYEQYF. DNA for the CDR3: TGTGCCAGCAGACGAGGGGCAGGGGGCGCTTACGAGCAGTACTTC.

This clonotype occurred a few times. The J gene is TRBJ1-6, the V gene TRBV7-2; D gene uncertain. The CDR3 totals 14 residues. Germline lookup yields CDR1 SGHTA and CDR2 FQGNSA. V was clipped by 1 base and J by 7 bases, with 8 bases between them. CDR3 loop: CASSLVSVNSPLHF. The CDR3 DNA reads TGTGCCAGCAGCTTAGTGTCGGTAAATTCACCCCTCCACTTT.

This clonotype was counted at least ten times. The rearrangement links TRBV28 to TRBJ1-2; no reliable D call. Germline V gene lookup returns CDR1 MDHEN and CDR2 SYDVKM. V dropped 7 bases and J dropped 4 bases, with 10 bases sitting between them. The CDR3 runs 12 residues. The CDR3 spells CASMGRTYGYTF. CDR3 nucleotides: TGTGCCAGCATGGGGAGGACCTATGGCTACACCTTC.

The V gene is TRBV6-5, the J gene TRBJ2-5; TRBD2 agrees at 7 bases. CDR3 length: 17 residues. Germline V gene sequence: CDR1 MNHEY, CDR2 SVGAGI. The V gene end was trimmed by 4 bases and the J gene end by 3 bases; junction bases not matched to a gene: 14. The CDR3 protein is CASSSPFGGSREETQYF. The CDR3 region has the DNA TGTGCCAGCAGTTCCCCCTTTGGCGGGAGTCGGGAAGAGACCCAGTACTTC.

This clonotype was found many times. The chain uses TRBV2 and TRBJ1-5; a possible D gene is TRBD1 (5 bases). V lost 4 bases and J lost 6, with 13 bases in between. Germline lookup yields CDR1 SNHLY and CDR2 FYNNEI. The CDR3 sequence is 14 residues long. The CDR3 is CASSADRTGQPQHF. Here the CDR3 DNA reads TGTGCCAGCAGTGCTGACAGAACGGGTCAGCCCCAGCATTTT.

This clonotype was detected many times. The CDR3 nucleotides read TGTGCCAGCAGCGTAGGGACAGTCCCGGAAAAACTGTTTTTT. Translating it yields CASSVGTVPEKLFF. The rearrangement joins TRBV9 to TRBJ1-4, with D tentatively TRBD1 (6 bases). Per the germline V gene, CDR1 is SGDLS and CDR2 is YYNGEE. V was clipped by 0 bases and J by 8 bases, with 11 bases between them. The CDR3 is made up of 14 amino acids.

This clonotype was counted ten times or more. The rearrangement links TRBV27 to TRBJ2-7; 8 nucleotides line up with TRBD1. J was trimmed by 4 bases and V by 3 bases; bases with no gene match: 5. Looked up from germline, CDR1 is MNHEY and CDR2 is SMNVEV (reference sequence). This CDR3 is 14 amino acids long. The CDR3 DNA reads as TGTGCCAGCAGTTTCCAGGGGGCGGCTTACGAGCAGTACTTC. Protein: CASSFQGAAYEQYF.

The table lists this clonotype with a few counts. Here the CDR3 DNA reads TGTGCCACCAGCAGGGGAGTAGCGGGAGGGTACGAGCAGTACTTC. Translated: CATSRGVAGGYEQYF. The J gene is TRBJ2-7, the V gene TRBV15; the match to TRBD2 covers 11 bases. CDR1 and CDR2 (germline): LNHNV, YYDKDF (reference sequence). V shed 3 bases, J shed 4 bases, and the junction held 5 bases outside the gene matches. This CDR3 is 15 amino acids long.

There are a few counts of this clonotype. The chain combines TRBV7-2 with TRBJ2-6; possibly TRBD1 for D (6 bases). Trimming pared 5 bases from V and 1 base from J, leaving 21 bases between. The germline V gene encodes CDR1 SGHTA and CDR2 FQGNSA. The CDR3 totals 19 residues. The CDR3 protein is CASSTPPGHAASGANVLTF. Here the CDR3 DNA reads TGTGCCAGCAGCACCCCTCCGGGACACGCAGCGTCTGGGGCCAACGTCCTGACTTTC.

The genes are TRBV5-6 and TRBJ1-2; TRBD1 matches at 8 bases. The CDR3 spans 15 residues. In germline, CDR1 is SGHDT, CDR2 YYEEEE. V shed 2 bases and J 4 bases; nucleotides not matched to a gene: 7. CDR3 amino acids: CASSFGQGRSYGYTF. Here the CDR3 DNA reads TGTGCCAGCAGCTTCGGACAGGGTAGAAGCTATGGCTACACCTTC.

At least ten counts were recorded for this clonotype. J is TRBJ2-7 and V is TRBV7-3; 9 bases line up with TRBD2. With V trimmed by 5 bases and J by 2 bases, 7 bases remained unmatched. In germline, CDR1 is SGHTA, CDR2 FQGTGA. This CDR3 is 15 amino acids long. The chain's CDR3 is CASSLIAGEAYEQYF. CDR3 DNA: TGTGCCAGCAGCCTAATAGCGGGAGAGGCCTACGAGCAGTACTTC.

This clonotype was seen only once. The genes are TRBV20-1 and TRBJ2-7; 10 nucleotides line up with TRBD1. Per germline, CDR1 DFQATT and CDR2 SNEGSKA (reference sequence). This CDR3 has 15 residues. The V segment lost 3 bases and the J segment 5 bases; nucleotides outside the gene matches: 10. CDR3 nucleotide sequence: TGCAGTGCTAGCCCGGGACAGGGGCTTCAAAACGAGCAGTACTTC. This codes for CSASPGQGLQNEQYF.

This chain links TRBV20-1 with TRBJ1-5; TRBD1 matches at 7 bases. The V and J ends lost 0 bases and 6 bases, in that order; junction bases with no gene match: 8. Germline CDR1 reads DFQATT; CDR2 reads SNEGSKA (reference sequence). The CDR3 contains 15 residues. CDR3 DNA: TGCAGTGCTAGAGATACGACAGGGCCGGCTCAGCCCCAGCATTTT. Its protein product is CSARDTTGPAQPQHF.

This clonotype showed up many times. CDR3 loop: CASSSGGTGGTNGYTF. In DNA form, the CDR3 reads TGTGCCAGCAGTTCCGGGGGGACAGGGGGAACGAATGGCTACACCTTC. The V call is TRBV28, the J call TRBJ1-2; 11 positions agree with TRBD1. CDR1 MDHEN and CDR2 SYDVKM come from the germline V gene. The CDR3 length is 16 residues. Trimming removed 4 bases from V and 6 bases from J; junction bases left unmatched: 10.

V gene TRBV7-9 combines with J gene TRBJ1-5; D is unclear. In germline, CDR1 is SEHNR, CDR2 FQNEAQ (reference sequence). The CDR3 runs to 13 residues. V lost 6 bases and J lost 7, with 13 bases in between. This chain's CDR3 is CASSPPGGQPQHF. Written as DNA, the CDR3 is TGTGCCAGCAGTCCCCCCGGAGGGCAGCCCCAGCATTTT.

In its sample, this clonotype was seen a few times. The chain links TRBV11-2 to TRBJ2-7; the D is unclear. V was trimmed by 5 bases and J by 6 bases, leaving 14 bases between them. The CDR3 covers 13 residues. The germline gives CDR1 SGHAT, CDR2 FQNNGV. The CDR3 DNA sequence: TGTGCCAGCAGCCCCACTGCGAGGCGCGAGCAGTACTTC. Amino acids: CASSPTARREQYF.

This clonotype was counted only a few times. This rearrangement joins TRBV27 to TRBJ1-2; perhaps TRBD1 as D (5 bases). Trimming took off 2 bases at V and 7 bases at J, with 14 bases between the two ends. The CDR3 runs 14 residues. The germline gives CDR1 MNHEY, CDR2 SMNVEV (reference sequence). CDR3 sequence: CASSLASGASGYTF. The DNA of the CDR3 is TGTGCCAGCAGTTTAGCGTCCGGGGCGTCTGGCTACACCTTC.

The V call is TRBV18, the J call TRBJ2-2, with D hard to call. Between the trimmed V and J ends, which lost 5 bases and 6 bases, there was a span of 19 bases. Germline values: CDR1 KGHSH, CDR2 LQKENI. This CDR3 is built from 16 residues. CDR3 coding DNA: TGTGCCAGCTCAGGACCGGATTGGAGCGCCGCCGGGGAGCTGTTTTTT. Protein sequence: CASSGPDWSAAGELFF.

At least ten counts were recorded for this clonotype. The chain uses TRBV20-1 and TRBJ2-2; 15 bases are a match to TRBD2. Losses at the gene ends were 0 bases for V and 7 bases for J; bases not matched to a gene: 9. Per germline, CDR1 DFQATT and CDR2 SNEGSKA (reference sequence). The CDR3 contains 18 residues. The CDR3 DNA follows: TGCAGTGCTAGAGATCCCCGGACTAGCGGGAGGGCCCTCGGGGAGCTGTTTTTT. Its translation is CSARDPRTSGRALGELFF.

Ten or more counts support this clonotype. V is TRBV7-8 and J is TRBJ1-3, with TRBD1 as a possible D gene (5 bases). In germline, CDR1 is SGHVS, CDR2 FQNEAQ. Trimming removed 4 bases from V and 4 bases from J, with 5 bases in between. The CDR3 is made up of 12 amino acids. The CDR3 bases are TGTGCCAGCAGCTGGGGCGGAAACACCATATATTTT. Protein: CASSWGGNTIYF.

This clonotype was seen a handful of times. V and J are TRBV29-1 and TRBJ2-2; D tentatively reads TRBD1 or TRBD2 (5 bases each). Trimming cost V 5 bases and J 2 bases, with 9 bases left between them. The CDR3 has 13 amino acids. Germline assignment: CDR1 SQVTM and CDR2 ANQGSEA. CDR3 protein: CSVRDDNTGELFF. In DNA, the CDR3 is TGCAGCGTTCGGGACGATAACACCGGGGAGCTGTTTTTT.

This clonotype has a count of ten or more. V usage is TRBV19 and J usage is TRBJ1-5, with D hard to call. The CDR3 is made up of 15 amino acids. Germline lookup yields CDR1 LNHDA and CDR2 SQIVND (reference sequence). Trimming shortened V by 5 bases and J by 2 bases, and 13 bases separated the two germline ends. The CDR3 protein is CASSSGGSGNQPQHF. The CDR3 DNA sequence: TGTGCCAGTAGTTCAGGAGGGTCGGGCAATCAGCCCCAGCATTTT.

This clonotype was found many times. The chain employs TRBV2 and TRBJ2-7, with D perhaps matching TRBD1 (6 bases). V was shortened by 5 bases and J by 1 base, with 12 bases between the two germline ends. This CDR3 contains 14 residues. Germline loops: CDR1 SNHLY, CDR2 FYNNEI. CDR3: CASSPGTSSYEQYF. The CDR3 nucleotides are TGTGCCAGCAGTCCCGGGACATCATCCTACGAGCAGTACTTC.

The rearrangement uses TRBV4-1 and TRBJ2-3, with TRBD2 identical over 9 bases. The CDR3 is made up of 17 amino acids. After removal of 2 bases from V and 0 bases from J, the junction contained 6 bases not matched to a gene. Germline values: CDR1 MGHRA, CDR2 YSYEKL. CDR3 sequence: CASSQKAGLASTDTQYF. In nucleotides, the CDR3 is TGCGCCAGCAGCCAAAAAGCGGGACTAGCTAGCACAGATACGCAGTATTTT.

As to this clonotype: A single base separates this from a much larger clone, so it may be a read error. J is TRBJ1-3 and V is TRBV28, with 8 positions matching TRBD1. The CDR3 covers 16 residues. The germline CDR1 and CDR2 sequences are MDHEN and SYDVKM. The ends lost 7 bases at V and 0 bases at J; junction bases unmatched: 8. The CDR3 nucleotides read TGTGCCAGCACGGCAGGGGGCGACAGCTCTGGAAACACCATATATTTT. It translates to CASTAGGDSSGNTIYF.